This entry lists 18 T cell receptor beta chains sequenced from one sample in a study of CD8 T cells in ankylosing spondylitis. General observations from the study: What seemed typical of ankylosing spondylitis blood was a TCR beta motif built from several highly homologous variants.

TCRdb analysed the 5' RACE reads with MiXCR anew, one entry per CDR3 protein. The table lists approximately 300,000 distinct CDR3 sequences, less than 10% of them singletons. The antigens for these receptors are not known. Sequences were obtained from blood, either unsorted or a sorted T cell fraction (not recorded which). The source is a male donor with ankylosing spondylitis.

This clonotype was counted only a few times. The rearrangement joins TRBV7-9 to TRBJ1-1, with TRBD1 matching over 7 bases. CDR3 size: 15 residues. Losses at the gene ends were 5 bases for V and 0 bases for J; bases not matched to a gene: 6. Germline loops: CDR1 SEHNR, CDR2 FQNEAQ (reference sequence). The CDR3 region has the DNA TGTGCCAGCAGCCACAGAACAGGGGTGAACACTGAAGCTTTCTTT. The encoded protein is CASSHRTGVNTEAFF.

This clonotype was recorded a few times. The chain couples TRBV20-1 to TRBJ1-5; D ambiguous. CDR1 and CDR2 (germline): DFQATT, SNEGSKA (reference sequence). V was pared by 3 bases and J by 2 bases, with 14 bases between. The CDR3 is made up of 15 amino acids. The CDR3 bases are TGCAGTGCTAGGGACCCTACTCTGGGCAATCAGCCCCAGCATTTT. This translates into CSARDPTLGNQPQHF.

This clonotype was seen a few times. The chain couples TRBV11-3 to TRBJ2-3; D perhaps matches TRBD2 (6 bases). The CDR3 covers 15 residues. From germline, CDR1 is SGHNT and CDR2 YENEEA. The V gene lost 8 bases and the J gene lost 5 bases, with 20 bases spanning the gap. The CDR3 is CASAQGAGIEDTQYF. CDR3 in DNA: TGTGCCAGCGCCCAAGGCGCGGGAATTGAAGATACGCAGTATTTT.

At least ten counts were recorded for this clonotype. In DNA form, the CDR3 reads TGCAGTGCTAGAGATGGGGGGGTCTCGGCAGATACGCAGTATTTT. Its protein product is CSARDGGVSADTQYF. V and J are TRBV20-1 and TRBJ2-3; TRBD2 agrees at 7 bases. J gave up 4 bases and V 0 bases, and 7 bases lay outside the gene matches. CDR1 and CDR2 (germline): DFQATT, SNEGSKA (reference sequence). The CDR3 extends over 15 amino acids.

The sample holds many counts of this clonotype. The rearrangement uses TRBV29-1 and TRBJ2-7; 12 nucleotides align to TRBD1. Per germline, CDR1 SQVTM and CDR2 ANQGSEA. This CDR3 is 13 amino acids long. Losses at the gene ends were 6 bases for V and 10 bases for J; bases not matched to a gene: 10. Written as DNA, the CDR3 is TGCAGCGTATTCTCCCGGGACAGGGGGCTACAGTACTTC. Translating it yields CSVFSRDRGLQYF.

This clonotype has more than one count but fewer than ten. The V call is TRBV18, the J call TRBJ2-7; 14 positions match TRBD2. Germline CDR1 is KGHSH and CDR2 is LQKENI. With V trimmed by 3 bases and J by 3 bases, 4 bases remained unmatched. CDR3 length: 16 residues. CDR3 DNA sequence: TGTGCCAGCTCACCTCGAGGGACTAGCGGGAGCTACGAGCAGTACTTC. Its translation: CASSPRGTSGSYEQYF.

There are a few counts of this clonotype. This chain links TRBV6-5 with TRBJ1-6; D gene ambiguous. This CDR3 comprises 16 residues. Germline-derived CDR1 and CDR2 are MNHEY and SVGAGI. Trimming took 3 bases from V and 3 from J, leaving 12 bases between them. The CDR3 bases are TGTGCCAGCAGTTATGTGAGAGAGGACTATAATTCACCCCTCCACTTT. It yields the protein CASSYVREDYNSPLHF.

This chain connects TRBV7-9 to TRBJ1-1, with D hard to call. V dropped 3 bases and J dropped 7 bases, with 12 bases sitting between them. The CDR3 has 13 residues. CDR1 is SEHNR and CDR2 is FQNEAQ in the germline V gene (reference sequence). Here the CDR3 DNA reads TGTGCCAGCAGCTTCGGCGGAAGTCTTGAAGCTTTCTTT. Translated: CASSFGGSLEAFF.

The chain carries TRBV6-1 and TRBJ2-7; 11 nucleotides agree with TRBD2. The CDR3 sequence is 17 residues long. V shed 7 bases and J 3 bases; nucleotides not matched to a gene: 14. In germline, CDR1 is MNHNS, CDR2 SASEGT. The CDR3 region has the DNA TGTGCCAGCACCAACGGGATAGCGGGAGGGTTCGACTACGAGCAGTACTTC. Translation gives CASTNGIAGGFDYEQYF.

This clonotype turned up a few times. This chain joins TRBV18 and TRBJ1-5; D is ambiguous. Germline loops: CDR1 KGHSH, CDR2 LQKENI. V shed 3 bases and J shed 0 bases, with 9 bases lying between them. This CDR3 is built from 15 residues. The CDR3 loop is CASSPLADSNQPQHF. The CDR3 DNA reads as TGTGCCAGCTCACCCTTGGCGGATAGCAATCAGCCCCAGCATTTT.

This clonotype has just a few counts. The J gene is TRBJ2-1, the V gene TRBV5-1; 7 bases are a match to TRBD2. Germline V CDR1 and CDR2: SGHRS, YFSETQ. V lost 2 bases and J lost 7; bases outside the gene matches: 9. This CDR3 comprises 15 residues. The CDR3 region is CASSLRSPGGNEQFF. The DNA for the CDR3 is TGCGCCAGCAGCTTACGTAGCCCGGGAGGTAATGAGCAGTTCTTC.

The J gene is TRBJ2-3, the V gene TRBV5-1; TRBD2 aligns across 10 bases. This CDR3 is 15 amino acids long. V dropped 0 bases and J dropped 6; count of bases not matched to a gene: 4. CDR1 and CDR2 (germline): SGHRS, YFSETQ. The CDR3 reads CASSLASGSRDTQYF. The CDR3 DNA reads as TGCGCCAGCAGCTTGGCTAGCGGGAGTAGGGATACGCAGTATTTT.

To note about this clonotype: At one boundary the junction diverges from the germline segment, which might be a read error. The CDR3 DNA follows: TGCGCCAGCAGCTTATTAGCGGGACTTTACAATGAGCAGCTCTTC. Its translation is CASSLLAGLYNEQLF. V is TRBV5-1 and J is TRBJ2-1, with TRBD2 identical over 8 bases. The CDR3 is 15 residues long. Germline CDR1 SGHRS, CDR2 YFSETQ.

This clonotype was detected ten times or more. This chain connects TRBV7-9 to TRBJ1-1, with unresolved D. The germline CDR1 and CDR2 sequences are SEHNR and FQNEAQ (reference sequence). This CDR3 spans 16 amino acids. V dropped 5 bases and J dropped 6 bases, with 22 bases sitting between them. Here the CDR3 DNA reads TGTGCCAGCAGCCCCCCCCGAACAGACCCCGACTCTGAAGCTTTCTTT. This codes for CASSPPRTDPDSEAFF.

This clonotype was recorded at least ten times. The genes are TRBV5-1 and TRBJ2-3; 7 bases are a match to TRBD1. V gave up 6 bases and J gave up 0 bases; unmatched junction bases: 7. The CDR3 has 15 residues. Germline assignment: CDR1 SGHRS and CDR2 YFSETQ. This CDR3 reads CASKDRALSTDTQYF. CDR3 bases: TGCGCCAGCAAAGACAGGGCTTTAAGCACAGATACGCAGTATTTT. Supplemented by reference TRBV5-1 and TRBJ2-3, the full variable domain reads KAGVTQTPRYLIKTRGQQVTLSCSPISGHRSVSWYQQTPGQGLQFLFEYFSETQRNKGNFPGRFSGRQFSNSRSEMNVSTLELGDSALYLCASKDRALSTDTQYFGPGTRLTVL.

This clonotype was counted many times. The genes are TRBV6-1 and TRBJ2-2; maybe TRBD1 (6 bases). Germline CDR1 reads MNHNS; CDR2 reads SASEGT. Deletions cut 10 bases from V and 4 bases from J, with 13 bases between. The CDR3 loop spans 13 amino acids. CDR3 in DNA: TGTGCCACATACAGGGAACTCACCGGGGAGCTGTTTTTT. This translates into CATYRELTGELFF.

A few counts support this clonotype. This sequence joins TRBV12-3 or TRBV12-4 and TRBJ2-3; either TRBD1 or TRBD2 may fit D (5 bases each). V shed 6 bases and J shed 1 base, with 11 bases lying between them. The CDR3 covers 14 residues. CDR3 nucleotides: TGTGCCAGCAGACCAGGGACGGGCACAGATACGCAGTATTTT. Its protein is CASRPGTGTDTQYF.

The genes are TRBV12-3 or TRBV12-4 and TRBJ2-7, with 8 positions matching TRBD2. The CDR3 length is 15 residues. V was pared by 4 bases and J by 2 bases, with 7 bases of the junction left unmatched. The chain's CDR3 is CASSSPRAGAYEQYF. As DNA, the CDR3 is TGTGCCAGCAGTTCCCCCAGAGCGGGGGCCTACGAGCAGTACTTC.